The T cell receptor (beta chain) under discussion was sequenced for a study of cytomegalovirus exposure and HLA in healthy donors. Overall study results and limits: V- and J-gene trimming in TCR beta was tied to a missense DCLRE1C variant by an analysis performed later.

PCR primers comprised 60 Vbeta and 13 Jbeta primers. Here immunoSEQ multiplex PCR was the method, and the copy in TCRdb shows in-frame clones only, minus some. The data contain 95,000 to 110,000 clones, approximately 73% of them seen just once; the ten biggest clones take up 7.8%. A remark on this clone: Its antigen is still unknown.

The junction had 6 bases not matched to a gene; V was cut back by 4 bases and J by 3 bases. Germline CDR1 and CDR2: SGHRS and YFSETQ. There are 17 residues in the CDR3. This TCR came from a man aged 30-40 years in good health and CMV-seronegative. What was sequenced was PBMCs. V gene TRBV5-1 combines with J gene TRBJ2-1; 14 bases are a match to TRBD2. The CDR3 protein is CASSKTSGRAGYNEQFF. CDR3 DNA sequence: TGCGCCAGCAGCAAGACTAGCGGGAGGGCCGGCTACAATGAGCAGTTCTTC.